This passage covers 29 T cell receptor beta chains from one sample sequenced in a study of cytomegalovirus exposure and HLA in healthy donors. 13 Jbeta primers and 60 Vbeta primers were used for the PCR. Only in-frame clones appear in the TCRdb table, and some are missing; sequencing was by immunoSEQ multiplex PCR. Of fewer than 200,000 clones listed, more than 65% are singletons. What was sequenced was PBMCs. These receptors came from a girl aged 2-10 years in good health and CMV-seropositive.

The V and J genes are TRBV10-3 and TRBJ1-1, with 7 nucleotides matching TRBD1. Germline-derived CDR1 and CDR2 are ENHRY and SYGVKD. Trimming took 3 bases from V and 0 from J; bases not matched to a gene: 13. This CDR3 comprises 18 residues. CDR3: CAISERWDSTRMNTEAFF. DNA of the CDR3: TGTGCCATCAGTGAACGATGGGACAGCACTCGTATGAACACTGAAGCTTTCTTT.

V usage is TRBV28 and J usage is TRBJ1-2; 9 nucleotides agree with TRBD1. J was trimmed by 8 bases and V by 1 base; bases with no gene match: 2. The CDR3 runs 13 residues. Germline-derived CDR1 and CDR2 are MDHEN and SYDVKM. CDR3 nucleotides: TGTGCCAGCAGTTTATCCGGACAGGGGGGCTACACCTTC. It codes for CASSLSGQGGYTF.

This clone has only one observation. This chain uses TRBV5-3 with TRBJ2-5; TRBD1 is a possible D gene (6 bases). TRBV5-3 is flagged as an ORF with uncertain function. The length of the CDR3 is 17 residues. Trimming took 1 base from V and 1 from J, leaving 17 bases between them. This CDR3 reads CARSLTGPEPFQETQYF. CDR3 nucleotide sequence: TGTGCCAGAAGCTTGACAGGGCCCGAACCTTTCCAAGAGACCCAGTACTTC.

V usage is TRBV5-4 and J usage is TRBJ1-4; TRBD1 matches at 7 bases. In germline, CDR1 is SGHNT, CDR2 YYREEE (reference sequence). This CDR3 is built from 16 residues. The ends lost 0 bases at V and 7 bases at J; junction bases unmatched: 9. CDR3 residues: CASSLGGGTEGEKLFF. Written as DNA, the CDR3 is TGTGCCAGCAGCTTGGGAGGCGGGACAGAGGGTGAAAAACTGTTTTTT.

This rearrangement joins TRBV15 to TRBJ2-2; 9 positions match TRBD1. Unmatched junction bases numbered 9, after V lost 7 bases and J lost 3 bases. Germline V gives CDR1 LNHNV, CDR2 YYDKDF (reference sequence). CDR3 length equals 16 residues. CDR3 protein: CATNLQGAVDTGELFF. The CDR3 DNA sequence: TGTGCCACCAACTTACAGGGGGCTGTTGACACCGGGGAGCTGTTTTTT.

The V and J genes are TRBV9 and TRBJ2-1; 7 nucleotides match TRBD2. The CDR3 runs 13 residues. Germline V gives CDR1 SGDLS, CDR2 YYNGEE. Trimming removed 3 bases from V and 10 bases from J; junction bases left unmatched: 7. Here the CDR3 reads CASSATGTTEQFF. CDR3 nucleotides: TGTGCCAGCAGCGCGACCGGGACTACCGAGCAGTTCTTC.

The rearrangement uses TRBV28 and TRBJ1-2; D remains unclear. Looked up from germline, CDR1 is MDHEN and CDR2 is SYDVKM. The V end was cut by 4 bases, the J end by 11 bases, with 20 bases between. This CDR3 region has 14 residues. For the CDR3, the DNA is TGTGCCAGCAGTTCACCAACCCTCCGGGTTGGGTACACCTTC. Translating it yields CASSSPTLRVGYTF.

The rearrangement uses TRBV7-6 and TRBJ2-7, with a weak D call TRBD1 (6 bases). With 0 bases removed from V and 0 bases from J, the gap between germline ends came to 9 bases. The V gene's germline CDR1 is SGHVS and CDR2 FNYEAQ. The CDR3 has 15 amino acids. The CDR3 spells CASSLAQGGSYEQYF. CDR3 in DNA: TGTGCCAGCAGCTTAGCACAGGGTGGCTCCTACGAGCAGTACTTC.

A single count supports this clone. CDR3 region: CASSLDRGVDTQYF. The CDR3 DNA reads as TGTGCCAGCAGTCTGGACAGGGGGGTCGATACGCAGTATTTT. The V call is TRBV27, the J call TRBJ2-3; 10 bases agree with TRBD1. V lost 5 bases and J lost 6; bases outside the gene matches: 5. CDR1 and CDR2 from the germline V gene are MNHEY and SMNVEV (reference sequence). CDR3 length equals 14 residues.

V and J are TRBV18 and TRBJ2-1; D unclear. The CDR3 is 13 amino acids. Trimming removed 3 bases at V and 6 bases at J, with 9 bases between. The germline gives CDR1 KGHSH, CDR2 LQKENI. In nucleotides, the CDR3 is TGTGCCAGCTCACCGGCTAGAGCCAATGAGCAGTTCTTC. The encoded protein is CASSPARANEQFF.

The chain couples TRBV10-1 to TRBJ1-2, with no clear D. The V end was cut by 3 bases, the J end by 10 bases, with 12 bases between. Germline V gene sequence: CDR1 WNHNN, CDR2 SYGVQD (reference sequence). This CDR3 is built from 12 residues. The CDR3 nucleotides are TGCGCCAGCAGTGAAGGTCGGGGAATCTACACCTTC. Its protein is CASSEGRGIYTF.

The V call is TRBV30, the J call TRBJ2-1; TRBD1 is a possible D gene (5 bases). V was trimmed by 5 bases and J by 0 bases, leaving 14 bases between them. This CDR3 comprises 15 residues. Germline V gene data show CDR1 as GTSNPN and CDR2 as SVGIG (reference sequence). CDR3 coding DNA: TGTGCCTGGGAACAGGTGAAGAGCTCCTACAATGAGCAGTTCTTC. Translating gives CAWEQVKSSYNEQFF.

The rearrangement joins TRBV19 to TRBJ1-1; D is unclear. Germline V CDR1 and CDR2: LNHDA, SQIVND (reference sequence). This CDR3 comprises 13 residues. Trimming removed 2 bases at V and 3 bases at J, with 7 bases between. The CDR3 nucleotides read TGTGCCAGTAGTATATCGGGTCACACTGAAGCTTTCTTT. This gives the protein CASSISGHTEAFF.

This clone appeared a few times. The J gene is TRBJ1-1, the V gene TRBV30, with a possible D match to TRBD1 (5 bases). Germline V gene sequence: CDR1 GTSNPN, CDR2 SVGIG (reference sequence). The V and J ends lost 0 bases and 3 bases respectively, with 8 bases between them. This CDR3 has 13 amino acids. This CDR3 is CAWSVRRDTEAFF. CDR3 in DNA: TGTGCCTGGAGTGTACGCAGGGACACTGAAGCTTTCTTT.

The chain carries TRBV6-1 and TRBJ2-1; D uncertain. The CDR3 length is 15 residues. Germline assignment: CDR1 MNHNS and CDR2 SASEGT. Trimming took off 6 bases at V and 0 bases at J, with 12 bases between the two ends. The CDR3: CASRASRNSYNEQFF. CDR3 DNA sequence: TGTGCCAGCAGAGCGAGTAGAAACTCCTACAATGAGCAGTTCTTC.

There are a few counts of this clone. Other DNA sequences in the sample encode the same CDR3. The V and J genes are TRBV10-3 and TRBJ1-2, with D unclear. Trimming shortened V by 0 bases and J by 6 bases, and 17 bases separated the two germline ends. Germline lookup yields CDR1 ENHRY and CDR2 SYGVKD. The CDR3 is 16 residues long. This chain's CDR3 is CAISESVGPGKDGYTF. For the CDR3, the DNA is TGTGCCATCAGTGAGTCGGTTGGTCCGGGGAAGGATGGCTACACCTTC.

V is TRBV6-5 and J is TRBJ2-3, with D perhaps TRBD1 (5 bases). V lost 6 bases, J lost 1 base, and 14 bases lay in between. The CDR3 runs to 15 residues. Germline CDR1 MNHEY, CDR2 SVGAGI. The CDR3 DNA reads TGTGCCAGCAGCCTCGATGACAGTGGCACAGATACGCAGTATTTT. This gives the protein CASSLDDSGTDTQYF.

Here the CDR3 DNA reads TGTGCCAGCAGTTTGGGCCAGGGAGGTGGCTACACCTTC. It is translated as CASSLGQGGGYTF. The V and J genes are TRBV28 and TRBJ1-2; D possibly corresponds to TRBD1 (5 bases). This CDR3 comprises 13 residues. The V and J ends lost 3 bases and 7 bases respectively, with 12 bases between them. CDR1 is MDHEN, CDR2 SYDVKM, per germline.

The V call is TRBV18, the J call TRBJ1-2, with TRBD1 matching 8 bases. The V gene's germline CDR1 is KGHSH and CDR2 LQKENI. This CDR3 is built from 15 residues. J gave up 2 bases and V 3 bases, and 5 bases lay outside the gene matches. In nucleotides, the CDR3 is TGTGCCAGCTCACCTGGGACAGGTGGGAACTATGGCTACACCTTC. Translating it yields CASSPGTGGNYGYTF.

The genes are TRBV25-1 and TRBJ2-5; TRBD2 matches 7 bases. The CDR3 runs 14 residues. Germline CDR1 and CDR2: MGHDK and SYGVNS. Trimming removed 3 bases from V and 2 bases from J; junction bases left unmatched: 3. CDR3 residues: CASSDTSDQETQYF. The CDR3 DNA follows: TGTGCCAGCAGTGATACTAGCGATCAAGAGACCCAGTACTTC.

The chain is built from TRBV28 and TRBJ1-2; a possible D gene is TRBD1 (5 bases). The CDR3 length is 16 residues. Between the trimmed V and J ends, which lost 3 bases and 4 bases, there was a span of 18 bases. Germline-derived CDR1 and CDR2 are MDHEN and SYDVKM. The CDR3 loop is CASSLRQDTILYGYTF. In nucleotides, the CDR3 is TGTGCCAGCAGTTTGAGGCAGGACACTATTCTCTATGGCTACACCTTC.

This chain joins TRBV19 and TRBJ2-3; TRBD2 is a possible D gene (7 bases). The CDR3 extends over 16 amino acids. Trimming shortened V by 8 bases and J by 1 base, and 19 bases separated the two germline ends. CDR1 LNHDA and CDR2 SQIVND come from the germline V gene (reference sequence). CDR3 in DNA: TGTGCCAGTCGAGGGAGGGGGGTGGTTGGCACAGATACGCAGTATTTT. Translated: CASRGRGVVGTDTQYF.

The chain has TRBV25-1 and TRBJ2-7; 7 bases match TRBD1. The V segment lost 4 bases and the J segment 0 bases; nucleotides outside the gene matches: 9. Germline CDR1 MGHDK, CDR2 SYGVNS. CDR3 length: 16 residues. CDR3 sequence reads: CASSAHGDSRSYEQYF. As DNA, the CDR3 is TGTGCCAGCAGTGCACACGGGGACAGCCGCTCCTACGAGCAGTACTTC.

A note on this clone: A read error may account for a junction end that differs from germline. This chain uses TRBV28 with TRBJ1-2, with D tentatively TRBD1 (6 bases). There are 15 residues in the CDR3. CDR1 is MDHEN and CDR2 is SYDVKM in the germline V gene. The CDR3 protein is CASSLSWTVEVGMNF. The CDR3 nucleotides read TGTGCCAGCAGTTTATCCTGGACAGTTGAAGTTGGAATGAACTTC.

This clone was seen a few times. V usage is TRBV27 and J usage is TRBJ2-3; D uncertain. Germline V lookup: CDR1 MNHEY, CDR2 SMNVEV (reference sequence). This CDR3 is built from 13 residues. V lost 3 bases to trimming and J lost 1 base, with 5 bases between them. CDR3 nucleotides: TGTGCCAGCAGTTTTCCCGGCACAGATACGCAGTATTTT. Its translation is CASSFPGTDTQYF.

This clone is a singleton in its sample. The chain uses TRBV4-1 and TRBJ1-2; 7 nucleotides align to TRBD1. In germline, CDR1 is MGHRA, CDR2 YSYEKL. The trim removed 0 bases at V and 4 bases at J, leaving 8 bases unmatched. This CDR3 comprises 16 residues. CDR3 protein: CASSQEGQRNSYGYTF. CDR3 in DNA: TGCGCCAGCAGCCAAGAGGGACAGCGAAATTCCTATGGCTACACCTTC.

V is TRBV7-9 and J is TRBJ2-7; 15 bases match TRBD2. Germline V gives CDR1 SEHNR, CDR2 FQNEAQ (reference sequence). V was pared by 2 bases and J by 6 bases, with 5 bases of the junction left unmatched. The CDR3 extends over 16 amino acids. The CDR3, as DNA: TGTGCCAGCAGCTTAATCGGACTAGCGGGAGGGAGCGAGCAGTACTTC. This sequence encodes CASSLIGLAGGSEQYF.

The CDR3 here is CASSEAGNQPQHF. In nucleotides, the CDR3 is TGTGCCAGCAGTGAGGCAGGGAATCAGCCCCAGCATTTT. The chain is built from TRBV25-1 and TRBJ1-5; D is possibly TRBD1 (5 bases). This CDR3 is 13 amino acids long. Germline CDR1 MGHDK, CDR2 SYGVNS. Trimming cost V 3 bases and J 4 bases, with 7 bases left between them. The whole variable domain, filled in from reference TRBV25-1 and TRBJ1-5, reads EADIYQTPRYLVIGTGKKITLECSQTMGHDKMYWYQQDPGMELHLIHYSYGVNSTEKGDLSSESTVSRIRTEHFPLTLESARPSHTSQYLCASSEAGNQPQHFGDGTRLSIL.

This chain links TRBV6-5 with TRBJ1-2; D uncertain. The V and J ends lost 5 bases and 0 bases respectively, with 7 bases between them. The CDR3 has 13 amino acids. In germline, CDR1 is MNHEY, CDR2 SVGAGI. In DNA form, the CDR3 reads TGTGCCAGCAGTCCACAGCCTAACTATGGCTACACCTTC. Amino acid sequence: CASSPQPNYGYTF.